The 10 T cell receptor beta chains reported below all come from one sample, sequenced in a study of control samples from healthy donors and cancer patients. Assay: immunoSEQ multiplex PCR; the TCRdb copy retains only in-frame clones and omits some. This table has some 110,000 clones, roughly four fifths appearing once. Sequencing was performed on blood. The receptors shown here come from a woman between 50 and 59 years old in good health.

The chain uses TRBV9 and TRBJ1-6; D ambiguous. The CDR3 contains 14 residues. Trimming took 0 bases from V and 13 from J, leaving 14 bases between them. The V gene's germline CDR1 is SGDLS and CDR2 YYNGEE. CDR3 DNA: TGTGCCAGCAGCGTAGTAGGAGAGGGCAGGCCCCTCCACTTT. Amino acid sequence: CASSVVGEGRPLHF. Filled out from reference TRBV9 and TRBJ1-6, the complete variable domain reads DSGVTQTPKHLITATGQRVTLRCSPRSGDLSVYWYQQSLDQGLQFLIQYYNGEERAKGNILERFSAQQFPDLHSELNLSSLELGDSALYFCASSVVGEGRPLHFGNGTRLTVT.

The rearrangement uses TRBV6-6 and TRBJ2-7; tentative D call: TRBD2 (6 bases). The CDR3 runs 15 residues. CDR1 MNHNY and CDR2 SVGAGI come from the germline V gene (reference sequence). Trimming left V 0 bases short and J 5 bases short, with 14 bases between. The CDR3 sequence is CASSYSLGGRDEQYF. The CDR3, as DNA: TGTGCCAGCAGTTACTCCCTCGGGGGACGAGACGAGCAGTACTTC.

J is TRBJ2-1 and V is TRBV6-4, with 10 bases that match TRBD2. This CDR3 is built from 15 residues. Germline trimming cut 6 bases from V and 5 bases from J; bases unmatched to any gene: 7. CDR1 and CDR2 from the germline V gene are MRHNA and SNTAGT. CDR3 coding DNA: TGTGCCAGCAGCACCCTAGCGGGGGCGGACAATGAGCAGTTCTTC. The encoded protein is CASSTLAGADNEQFF.

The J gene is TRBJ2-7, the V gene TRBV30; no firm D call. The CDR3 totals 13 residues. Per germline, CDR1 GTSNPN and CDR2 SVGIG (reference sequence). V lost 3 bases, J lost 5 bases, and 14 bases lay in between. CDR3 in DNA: TGTGCCTGGAGCGGGTTAGTCGGGCACGAGCAGTACTTC. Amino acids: CAWSGLVGHEQYF. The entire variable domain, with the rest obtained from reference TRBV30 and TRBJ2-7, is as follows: SQTIHQWPATLVQPVGSPLSLECTVEGTSNPNLYWYRQAAGRGLQLLFYSVGIGQISSEVPQNLSASRPQDRQFILSSKKLLLSDSGFYLCAWSGLVGHEQYFGPGTRLTVT.

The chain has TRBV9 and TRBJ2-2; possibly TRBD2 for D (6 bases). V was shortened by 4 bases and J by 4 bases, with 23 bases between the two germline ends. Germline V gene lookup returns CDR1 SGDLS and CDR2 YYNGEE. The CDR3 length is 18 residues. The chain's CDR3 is CASSTGGGVVGATGELFF. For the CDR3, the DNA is TGTGCCAGCAGCACCGGTGGAGGGGTCGTAGGAGCCACCGGGGAGCTGTTTTTT. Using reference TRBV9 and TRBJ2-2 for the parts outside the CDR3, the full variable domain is DSGVTQTPKHLITATGQRVTLRCSPRSGDLSVYWYQQSLDQGLQFLIQYYNGEERAKGNILERFSAQQFPDLHSELNLSSLELGDSALYFCASSTGGGVVGATGELFFGEGSRLTVL.

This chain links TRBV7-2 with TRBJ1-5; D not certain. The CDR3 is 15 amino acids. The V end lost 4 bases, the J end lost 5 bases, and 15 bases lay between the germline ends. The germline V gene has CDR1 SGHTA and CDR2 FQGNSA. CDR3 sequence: CASSYSPGFDQPQHF. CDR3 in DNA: TGTGCCAGCAGCTATTCACCGGGATTTGATCAGCCCCAGCATTTT.

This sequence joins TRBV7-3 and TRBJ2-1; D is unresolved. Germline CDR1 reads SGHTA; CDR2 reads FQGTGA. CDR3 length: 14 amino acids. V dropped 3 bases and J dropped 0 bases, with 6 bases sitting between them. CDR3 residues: CASSLALSYNEQFF. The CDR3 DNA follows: TGTGCCAGCAGCTTGGCGCTCTCCTACAATGAGCAGTTCTTC. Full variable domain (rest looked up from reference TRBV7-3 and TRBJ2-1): GAGVSQTPSNKVTEKGKYVELRCDPISGHTALYWYRQSLGQGPEFLIYFQGTGAADDSGLPNDRFFAVRPEGSVSTLKIQRTERGDSAVYLCASSLALSYNEQFFGPGTRLTVL.

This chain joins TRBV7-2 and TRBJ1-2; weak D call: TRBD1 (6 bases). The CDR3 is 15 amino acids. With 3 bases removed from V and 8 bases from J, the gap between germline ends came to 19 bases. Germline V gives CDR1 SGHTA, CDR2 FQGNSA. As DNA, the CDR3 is TGTGCCAGCAGCTTTATCTGGGGGCGAAATTCCGGCTACACCTTC. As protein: CASSFIWGRNSGYTF.

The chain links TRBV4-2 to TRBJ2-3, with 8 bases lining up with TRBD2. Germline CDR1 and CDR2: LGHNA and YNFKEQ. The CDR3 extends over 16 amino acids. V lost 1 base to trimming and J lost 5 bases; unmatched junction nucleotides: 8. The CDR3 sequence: CASSQGTGGPEDTQYF. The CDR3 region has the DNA TGTGCCAGCAGCCAAGGGACGGGAGGGCCAGAAGATACGCAGTATTTT.

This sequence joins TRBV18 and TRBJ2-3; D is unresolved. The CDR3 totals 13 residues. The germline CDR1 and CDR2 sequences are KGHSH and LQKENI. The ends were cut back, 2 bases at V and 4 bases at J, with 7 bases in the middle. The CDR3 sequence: CASSPILADTQYF. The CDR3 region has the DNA TGTGCCAGCTCACCAATCCTCGCAGATACGCAGTATTTT.